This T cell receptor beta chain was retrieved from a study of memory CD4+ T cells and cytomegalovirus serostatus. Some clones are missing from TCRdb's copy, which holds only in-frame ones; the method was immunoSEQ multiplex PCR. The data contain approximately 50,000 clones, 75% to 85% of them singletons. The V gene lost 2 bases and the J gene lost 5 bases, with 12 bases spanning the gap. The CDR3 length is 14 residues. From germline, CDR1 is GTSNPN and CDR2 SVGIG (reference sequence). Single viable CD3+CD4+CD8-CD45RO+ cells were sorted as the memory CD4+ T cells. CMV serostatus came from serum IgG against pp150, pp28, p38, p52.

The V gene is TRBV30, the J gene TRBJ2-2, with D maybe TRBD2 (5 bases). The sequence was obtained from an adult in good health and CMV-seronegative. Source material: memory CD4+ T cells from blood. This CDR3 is CAWSRTSSTGELFF. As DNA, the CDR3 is TGTGCCTGGAGTCGGACTTCTTCTACCGGGGAGCTGTTTTTT. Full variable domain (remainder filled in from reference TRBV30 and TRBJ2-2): SQTIHQWPATLVQPVGSPLSLECTVEGTSNPNLYWYRQAAGRGLQLLFYSVGIGQISSEVPQNLSASRPQDRQFILSSKKLLLSDSGFYLCAWSRTSSTGELFFGEGSRLTVL.